This passage covers 3 T cell receptor beta chains from one sample sequenced in a study of CD8+ T cells in alopecia areata. RNA, once extracted, was reverse transcribed into cDNA for use as the sequencing template. Sequencing used immunoSEQ multiplex PCR; TCRdb keeps in-frame clones, though not all of them. Of about 110,000 clones listed, approximately 60% are singletons. The sequenced material came from CD8+ T cells sorted from blood. These receptors came from a human donor in good health.

The chain recombines TRBV2 with TRBJ2-3; 10 positions agree with TRBD2. CDR1 and CDR2 from the germline V gene are SNHLY and FYNNEI. The V gene end was trimmed by 3 bases and the J gene end by 4 bases; junction bases not matched to a gene: 10. The CDR3 loop spans 17 amino acids. The CDR3 reads CASSDMGLAYLADTQYF. In DNA, the CDR3 is TGTGCCAGCAGTGATATGGGACTAGCGTATTTAGCAGATACGCAGTATTTT.

The genes are TRBV9 and TRBJ1-1, with D uncertain. Looked up from germline, CDR1 is SGDLS and CDR2 is YYNGEE. The ends were cut back, 5 bases at V and 4 bases at J, with 9 bases in the middle. The CDR3 loop spans 12 amino acids. CDR3: CASRVVGTEAFF. CDR3 in DNA: TGTGCCAGCAGGGTCGTAGGCACTGAAGCTTTCTTT.

DNA for the CDR3: TGTGCCAGCAGTTTCCAGAAAAACACTGAAGCTTTCTTT. It codes for CASSFQKNTEAFF. This chain joins TRBV6-5 and TRBJ1-1; D is unclear. V was clipped by 4 bases and J by 2 bases, with 8 bases between them. This CDR3 region has 13 residues. Germline V lookup: CDR1 MNHEY, CDR2 SVGAGI.